Listed here are 15 T cell receptor beta chains from one sample, sequenced in a study of cytomegalovirus exposure and HLA in healthy donors. The PCR made use of 60 Vbeta and 13 Jbeta primers. Some clones are missing from TCRdb's copy, which holds only in-frame ones; the method was immunoSEQ multiplex PCR. The sample has 180,000 or so clones, over 70% seen once. The sequenced sample was PBMCs. Receptors originate from a female donor in good health and CMV-seronegative.

The J gene is TRBJ2-2, the V gene TRBV5-6; 9 positions agree with TRBD1. This CDR3 has 14 residues. Germline V gene data show CDR1 as SGHDT and CDR2 as YYEEEE. The V and J ends lost 5 bases and 5 bases, in that order; junction bases with no gene match: 4. This CDR3 reads CASSSGTGTGELFF. The CDR3 region has the DNA TGTGCCAGCAGTTCCGGGACAGGGACCGGGGAGCTGTTTTTT.

The chain employs TRBV6-4 and TRBJ1-2, with unresolved D. V was cut by 0 bases and J by 2 bases, with 7 bases left in between. This CDR3 contains 14 residues. CDR1 MRHNA and CDR2 SNTAGT come from the germline V gene. CDR3 residues: CASSDSRSNYGYTF. In nucleotides, the CDR3 is TGTGCCAGCAGTGACTCGAGATCGAACTATGGCTACACCTTC.

This clone came up a few times. The chain combines TRBV2 with TRBJ2-2; the match to TRBD2 covers 8 bases. In germline, CDR1 is SNHLY, CDR2 FYNNEI. V trimming: 6 bases; J trimming: 6 bases; junction bases outside the gene matches: 0. The CDR3 runs 12 residues. The CDR3 DNA sequence: TGTGCCAGCAGGCGGGAGGCCGGGGAGCTGTTTTTT. This gives the protein CASRREAGELFF.

As regards this clone: One end of the junction is discordant with germline, which a read error may explain. This chain connects TRBV30 to TRBJ1-1; no reliable D call. Germline assignment: CDR1 GTSNPN and CDR2 SVGIG (reference sequence). The CDR3 sequence is 11 residues long. The CDR3 DNA is TGTGCCTGGAGTGCGAACTCTGAAGCTTTCTTT. It codes for CAWSANSEAFF.

The rearrangement joins TRBV4-1 to TRBJ1-2; D possibly corresponds to TRBD1 (6 bases). Trimming stripped 1 base from V and 2 bases from J, with 8 bases between. This CDR3 comprises 14 residues. CDR1 MGHRA and CDR2 YSYEKL come from the germline V gene. CDR3 region: CASSQVDRNYGYTF. The CDR3 region has the DNA TGCGCCAGCAGCCAAGTAGACAGGAACTATGGCTACACCTTC.

The V call is TRBV7-3, the J call TRBJ2-3, with a tentative D call TRBD2 (6 bases). The CDR3 extends over 16 amino acids. V was pared by 5 bases and J by 4 bases, with 19 bases between. Germline V gene lookup returns CDR1 SGHTA and CDR2 FQGTGA. CDR3 sequence reads: CASSTNPGTGADTQYF. The CDR3 bases are TGTGCCAGCAGCACTAACCCAGGGACTGGGGCAGATACGCAGTATTTT.

The rearrangement links TRBV5-4 to TRBJ2-3; D is uncertain. V gave up 7 bases and J gave up 4 bases, with 10 bases separating them. CDR3 length: 12 amino acids. Germline CDR1 is SGHNT and CDR2 is YYREEE (reference sequence). The CDR3 DNA sequence: TGTGCCAGCGAAAGAGGAGCAGATACGCAGTATTTT. Translating gives CASERGADTQYF.

This clone was found a few times. The CDR3 reads CASRIEQGNKQPQHF. CDR3 DNA: TGTGCCAGTAGAATCGAACAGGGGAACAAGCAGCCCCAGCATTTT. This chain joins TRBV19 and TRBJ1-5, with 7 bases lining up with TRBD1. This CDR3 is built from 15 residues. J gave up 7 bases and V 6 bases, and 12 bases lay outside the gene matches. Looked up from germline, CDR1 is LNHDA and CDR2 is SQIVND (reference sequence).

The V gene is TRBV15, the J gene TRBJ2-3, with TRBD1 matching 7 bases. This CDR3 spans 14 amino acids. CDR1 LNHNV and CDR2 YYDKDF come from the germline V gene (reference sequence). Trimming took 6 bases from V and 2 from J; bases not matched to a gene: 5. The CDR3 region is CATRAGGSTDTQYF. CDR3 DNA sequence: TGTGCCACCAGGGCAGGGGGATCCACAGATACGCAGTATTTT.

This clone has just one count. The chain carries TRBV6-1 and TRBJ1-5; 9 bases fit TRBD1. Germline V gene lookup returns CDR1 MNHNS and CDR2 SASEGT. The CDR3 contains 17 residues. V shed 3 bases and J 2 bases; nucleotides not matched to a gene: 8. Written as DNA, the CDR3 is TGTGCCAGCAGTGACCTGGGACAGGGATGGGGCAATCAGCCCCAGCATTTT. This encodes CASSDLGQGWGNQPQHF.

This chain joins TRBV7-2 and TRBJ1-2, with D perhaps matching TRBD1 (6 bases). V lost 6 bases to trimming and J lost 2 bases, with 13 bases between them. The CDR3 totals 14 residues. Germline V gene sequence: CDR1 SGHTA, CDR2 FQGNSA. The DNA of the CDR3 is TGTGCCAGCAGTTGGGCCAGGGGAAACTATGGCTACACCTTC. It encodes CASSWARGNYGYTF.

This chain joins TRBV7-9 and TRBJ2-2; 11 bases fit TRBD2. This CDR3 contains 19 residues. CDR1 SEHNR and CDR2 FQNEAQ come from the germline V gene (reference sequence). The trim removed 5 bases at V and 5 bases at J, leaving 16 bases unmatched. For the CDR3, the DNA is TGTGCCAGCAGCCCCGAAGTAGCGGGAGGGCGATTAGGAACCGGGGAGCTGTTTTTT. It yields the protein CASSPEVAGGRLGTGELFF.

The rearrangement links TRBV5-4 to TRBJ2-2; 7 bases map to TRBD1. The junction had 3 bases not matched to a gene; V was cut back by 4 bases and J by 3 bases. Germline values: CDR1 SGHNT, CDR2 YYREEE (reference sequence). The CDR3 loop spans 14 amino acids. Here the CDR3 DNA reads TGTGCCAGCAGCCGGGACAGCTACACCGGGGAGCTGTTTTTT. Translated: CASSRDSYTGELFF.

This clone was seen only a few times. This chain links TRBV19 with TRBJ1-1; no definite D call. CDR3 size: 14 residues. Germline loops: CDR1 LNHDA, CDR2 SQIVND (reference sequence). Trimming removed 1 base at V and 1 base at J, with 7 bases between. The CDR3 reads CASSIGAGNTEAFF. The CDR3 DNA is TGTGCCAGTAGTATAGGGGCGGGGAACACTGAAGCTTTCTTT.

The rearrangement uses TRBV29-1 and TRBJ2-1, with 9 bases identical to TRBD2. Germline V lookup: CDR1 SQVTM, CDR2 ANQGSEA. This CDR3 comprises 17 residues. J lost 0 bases, V lost 2 bases, and 8 bases had no gene match. The CDR3 spells CSVEWPGGRASYNEQFF. DNA of the CDR3: TGCAGCGTTGAATGGCCCGGCGGGAGGGCCTCCTACAATGAGCAGTTCTTC.